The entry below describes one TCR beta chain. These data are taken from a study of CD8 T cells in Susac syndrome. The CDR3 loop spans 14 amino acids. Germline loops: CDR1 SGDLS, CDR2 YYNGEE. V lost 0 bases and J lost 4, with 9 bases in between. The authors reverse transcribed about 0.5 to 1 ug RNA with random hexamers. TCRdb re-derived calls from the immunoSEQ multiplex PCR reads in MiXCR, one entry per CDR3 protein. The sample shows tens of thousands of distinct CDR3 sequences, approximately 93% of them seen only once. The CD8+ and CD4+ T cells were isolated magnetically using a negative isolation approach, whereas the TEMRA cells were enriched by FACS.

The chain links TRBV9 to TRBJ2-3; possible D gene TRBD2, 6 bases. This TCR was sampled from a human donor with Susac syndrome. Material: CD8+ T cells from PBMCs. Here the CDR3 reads CASSVAGVADTQYF. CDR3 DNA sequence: TGTGCCAGCAGCGTAGCGGGGGTTGCAGATACGCAGTATTTT.